These 8 T cell receptor beta chains share one sample of origin, sequenced in a study of blood T cell repertoires in COVID-19. The protocol was immunoSEQ multiplex PCR, while the TCRdb copy is restricted to in-frame clones and leaves out a portion. The repertoire holds hundreds of thousands of clones, with approximately 91% as singletons. Sequenced material: PBMCs or T cells enriched from blood (not recorded which). The receptors come from a woman aged 18-35 years who had been exposed to COVID-19.

This clone was seen once. The chain has TRBV7-8 and TRBJ1-5, with 7 bases lining up with TRBD1. There are 16 residues in the CDR3. Germline V gives CDR1 SGHVS, CDR2 FQNEAQ. J lost 3 bases, V lost 5 bases, and 10 bases had no gene match. The CDR3 DNA is TGTGCCAGCAGCCCCCGAACCAGGGGGTCCAATCAGCCCCAGCATTTT. Protein: CASSPRTRGSNQPQHF.

The chain recombines TRBV11-2 with TRBJ2-5; possibly TRBD2 for D (6 bases). The germline V gene has CDR1 SGHAT and CDR2 FQNNGV. The CDR3 loop spans 13 amino acids. The V and J ends lost 7 bases and 7 bases respectively, with 16 bases between them. The CDR3 DNA sequence: TGTGCCAGCAACGCGGGGCAGCGAGGGACCCAGTACTTC. Translation gives CASNAGQRGTQYF.

This clone was detected a few times. The chain employs TRBV6-6 and TRBJ2-7; 12 bases fit TRBD2. This CDR3 contains 17 residues. V gave up 5 bases and J gave up 4 bases; unmatched junction bases: 12. In germline, CDR1 is MNHNY, CDR2 SVGAGI (reference sequence). The chain's CDR3 is CASSLSGLAGKGYEQYF. The CDR3 DNA is TGTGCCAGCAGTCTTTCCGGACTAGCGGGAAAAGGGTACGAGCAGTACTTC.

V and J are TRBV4-2 and TRBJ1-2; 7 nucleotides align to TRBD1. The V gene's germline CDR1 is LGHNA and CDR2 YNFKEQ. The CDR3 runs 17 residues. Unmatched junction bases numbered 10, after V lost 0 bases and J lost 3 bases. The CDR3 nucleotides are TGTGCCAGCAGCCAAGAAACATTCGACAGGGAGTACTATGGCTACACCTTC. It encodes CASSQETFDREYYGYTF.

This clone was found once. V gene TRBV3-1 (or the pseudogene TRBV3-2) combines with J gene TRBJ1-2, with TRBD1 matching 8 bases. CDR3 length equals 13 residues. The germline V gene encodes CDR1 LGHDT and CDR2 YNNKEL (reference sequence). The V gene end was trimmed by 4 bases and the J gene end by 10 bases; junction bases not matched to a gene: 8. DNA of the CDR3: TGTGCCAGCAGCCCCCGGCAGGGGGCTCTCTACACCTTC. This translates into CASSPRQGALYTF.

This chain uses TRBV27 with TRBJ2-7; 8 positions agree with TRBD1. The trim removed 1 base at V and 5 bases at J, leaving 7 bases unmatched. CDR3 length equals 15 residues. Germline CDR1 MNHEY, CDR2 SMNVEV (reference sequence). DNA for the CDR3: TGTGCCAGCAGTTTATTTGCCAGGGGGCTAGACGAGCAGTACTTC. Its protein product is CASSLFARGLDEQYF.

The rearrangement uses TRBV12-3 or TRBV12-4 and TRBJ2-1, with D possibly TRBD1 on 5 matching bases. This CDR3 is built from 13 residues. V gave up 5 bases and J gave up 6 bases, with 11 bases separating them. The CDR3: CASSTDNSNEQFF. The CDR3 DNA reads as TGTGCCAGCAGTACGGACAATTCCAATGAGCAGTTCTTC.

This sequence joins TRBV5-1 and TRBJ1-4; D is unclear. Trimming removed 6 bases from V and 7 bases from J, with 10 bases in between. CDR3 length equals 12 residues. Germline V gene lookup returns CDR1 SGHRS and CDR2 YFSETQ. CDR3 coding DNA: TGCGCCAGCACGCCCGGTGGTGAAAAACTGTTTTTT. Translation gives CASTPGGEKLFF.